This T cell receptor beta chain stems from a study of cytomegalovirus exposure and HLA in healthy donors. Germline CDR1 reads SQVTM; CDR2 reads ANQGSEA. The CDR3 is 12 residues long. V dropped 7 bases and J dropped 0 bases, with 9 bases sitting between them. 60 Vbeta and 13 Jbeta primers were used in PCR. Data came from immunoSEQ multiplex PCR; TCRdb stores just in-frame clones and leaves some out. Here the sample spans about 55,000 clones, roughly 80% being singletons. The source of this sequence is a man under 40 in good health and CMV-seronegative. Material: PBMCs. The J gene is TRBJ1-2, the V gene TRBV29-1; maybe TRBD1 (5 bases). CDR3 coding DNA: TGCAGCGGTGGGGCAGCTAACTATGGCTACACCTTC. This encodes CSGGAANYGYTF.